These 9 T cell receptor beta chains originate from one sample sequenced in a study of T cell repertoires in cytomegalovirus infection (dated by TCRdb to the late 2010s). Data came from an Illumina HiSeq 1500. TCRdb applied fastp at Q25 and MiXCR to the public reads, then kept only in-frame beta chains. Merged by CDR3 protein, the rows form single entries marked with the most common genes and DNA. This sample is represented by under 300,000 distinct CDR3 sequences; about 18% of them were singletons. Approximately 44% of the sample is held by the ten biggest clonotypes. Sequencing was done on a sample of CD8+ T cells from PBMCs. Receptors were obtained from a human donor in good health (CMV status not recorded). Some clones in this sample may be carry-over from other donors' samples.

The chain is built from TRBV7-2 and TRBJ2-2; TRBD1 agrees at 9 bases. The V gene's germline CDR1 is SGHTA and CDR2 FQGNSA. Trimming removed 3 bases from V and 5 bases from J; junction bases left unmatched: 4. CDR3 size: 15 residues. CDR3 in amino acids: CASSFTGGWTGELFF. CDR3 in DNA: TGTGCCAGCAGCTTTACAGGGGGCTGGACCGGGGAGCTGTTTTTT.

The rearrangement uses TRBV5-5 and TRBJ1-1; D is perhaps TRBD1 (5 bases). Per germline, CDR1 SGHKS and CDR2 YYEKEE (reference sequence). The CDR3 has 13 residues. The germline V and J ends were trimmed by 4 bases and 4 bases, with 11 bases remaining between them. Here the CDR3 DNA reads TGTGCCAGCAGCATGGACATCCGCACTGAAGCTTTCTTT. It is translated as CASSMDIRTEAFF.

CDR3 bases: TGTGCCAGCAGTGAATGGCTTTATGAGCAGTTCTTC. Amino acid sequence: CASSEWLYEQFF. This chain uses TRBV6-1 with TRBJ2-1; D not certain. Trimming stripped 2 bases from V and 8 bases from J, with 7 bases between. The V gene's germline CDR1 is MNHNS and CDR2 SASEGT. The CDR3 length is 12 residues.

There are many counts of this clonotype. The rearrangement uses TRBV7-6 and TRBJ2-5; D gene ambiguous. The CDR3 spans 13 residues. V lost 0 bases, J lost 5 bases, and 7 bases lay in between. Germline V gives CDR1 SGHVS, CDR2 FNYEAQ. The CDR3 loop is CASSLALTETQYF. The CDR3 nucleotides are TGTGCCAGCAGCTTAGCCTTGACGGAGACCCAGTACTTC.

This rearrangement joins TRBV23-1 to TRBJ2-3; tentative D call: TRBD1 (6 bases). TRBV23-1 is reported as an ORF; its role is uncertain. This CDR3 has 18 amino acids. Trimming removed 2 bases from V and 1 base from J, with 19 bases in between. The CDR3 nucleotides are TGCGCCAGCAGTCAAGTCGACAGGCCGTCGTTGGGCACAGATACGCAGTATTTT. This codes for CASSQVDRPSLGTDTQYF.

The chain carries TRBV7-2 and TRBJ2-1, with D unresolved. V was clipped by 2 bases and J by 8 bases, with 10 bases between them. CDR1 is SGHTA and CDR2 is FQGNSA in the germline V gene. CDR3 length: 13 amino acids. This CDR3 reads CASSLLGWDEQFF. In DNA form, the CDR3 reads TGTGCCAGCAGCTTACTAGGGTGGGATGAGCAGTTCTTC.

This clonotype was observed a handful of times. CDR3 amino acids: CASSLVSSYEQYF. The CDR3 nucleotides are TGTGCCAGCAGTTTGGTCTCGAGCTACGAGCAGTACTTC. The chain couples TRBV28 to TRBJ2-7, with D unclear. CDR3 length equals 13 residues. Per the germline V gene, CDR1 is MDHEN and CDR2 is SYDVKM. V gave up 3 bases and J gave up 3 bases, with 9 bases separating them.

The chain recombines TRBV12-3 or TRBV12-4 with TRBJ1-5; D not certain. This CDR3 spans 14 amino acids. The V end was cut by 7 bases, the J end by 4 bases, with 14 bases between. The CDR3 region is CASNVRGKNQPQHF. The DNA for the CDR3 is TGTGCCAGCAATGTCCGGGGAAAAAATCAGCCCCAGCATTTT.

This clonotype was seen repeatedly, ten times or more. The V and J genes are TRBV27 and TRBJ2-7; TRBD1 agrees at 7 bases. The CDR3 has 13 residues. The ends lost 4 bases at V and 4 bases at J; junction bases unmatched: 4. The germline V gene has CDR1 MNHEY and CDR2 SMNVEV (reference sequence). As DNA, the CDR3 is TGTGCCAGCAGTTCGGTGGACAGGTACGAGCAGTACTTC. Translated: CASSSVDRYEQYF.